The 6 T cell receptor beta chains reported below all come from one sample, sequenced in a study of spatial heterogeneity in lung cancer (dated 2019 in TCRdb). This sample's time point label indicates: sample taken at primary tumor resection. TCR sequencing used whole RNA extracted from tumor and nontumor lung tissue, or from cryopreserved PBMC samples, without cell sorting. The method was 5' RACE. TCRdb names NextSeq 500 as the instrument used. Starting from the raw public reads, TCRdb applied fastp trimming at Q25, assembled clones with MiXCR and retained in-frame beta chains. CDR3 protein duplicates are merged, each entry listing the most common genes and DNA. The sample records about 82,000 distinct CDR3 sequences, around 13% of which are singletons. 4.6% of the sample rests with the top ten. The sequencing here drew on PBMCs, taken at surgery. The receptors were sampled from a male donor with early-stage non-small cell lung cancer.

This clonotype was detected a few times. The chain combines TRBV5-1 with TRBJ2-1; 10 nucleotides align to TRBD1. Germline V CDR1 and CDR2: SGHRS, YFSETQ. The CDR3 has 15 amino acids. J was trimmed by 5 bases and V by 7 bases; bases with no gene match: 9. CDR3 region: CASRSGTGEHNEQFF. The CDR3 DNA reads TGCGCCAGCCGCAGTGGGACAGGGGAACACAATGAGCAGTTCTTC.

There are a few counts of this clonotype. The CDR3 loop reads CASSTVPGQGRNTEAFF. CDR3 coding DNA: TGTGCCAGCAGTACGGTCCCGGGACAGGGCCGGAACACTGAAGCTTTCTTT. V and J are TRBV6-6 and TRBJ1-1; 9 bases agree with TRBD1. Germline CDR1 reads MNHNY; CDR2 reads SVGAGI (reference sequence). This CDR3 contains 17 residues. The V gene end was trimmed by 5 bases and the J gene end by 1 base; junction bases not matched to a gene: 11.

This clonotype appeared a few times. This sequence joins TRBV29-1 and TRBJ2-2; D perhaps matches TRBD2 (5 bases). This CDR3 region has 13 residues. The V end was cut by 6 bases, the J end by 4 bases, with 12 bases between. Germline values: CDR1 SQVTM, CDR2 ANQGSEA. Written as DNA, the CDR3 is TGCAGCGTCGATGACTACTTCACCGGGGAGCTGTTTTTT. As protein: CSVDDYFTGELFF.

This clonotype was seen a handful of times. The CDR3 nucleotides read TGCAGTGCTAGAGGGGCAGGGGATGGCTACACCTTC. Protein sequence: CSARGAGDGYTF. The chain employs TRBV20-1 and TRBJ1-2; TRBD1 might be the D (6 bases). V shed 1 base and J shed 6 bases, with 9 bases lying between them. From germline, CDR1 is DFQATT and CDR2 SNEGSKA (reference sequence). This CDR3 spans 12 amino acids.

The CDR3 spells CASSLVAESTDTQYF. The CDR3 coding sequence is TGTGCCAGCAGCTTAGTTGCGGAATCCACAGATACGCAGTATTTT. V usage is TRBV7-2 and J usage is TRBJ2-3; D gene unclear. Per the germline V gene, CDR1 is SGHTA and CDR2 is FQGNSA. The CDR3 contains 15 residues. Trimming left V 1 base short and J 2 bases short, with 10 bases between.

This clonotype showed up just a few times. CDR3 sequence: CASSQDWSGSETQYF. The CDR3 DNA follows: TGTGCCAGCAGCCAAGATTGGAGCGGGAGCGAGACCCAGTACTTC. The genes are TRBV3-1 and TRBJ2-5; 8 bases fit TRBD2. V gave up 0 bases and J gave up 5 bases; unmatched junction bases: 5. The germline gives CDR1 LGHDT, CDR2 YNNKEL (reference sequence). The CDR3 length is 15 residues.